This is a list of T cell receptor beta chains from one sample in a study of CD8 T cells in ankylosing spondylitis. TCRdb redid the calling of the 5' RACE reads with MiXCR, one entry per CDR3 protein. The sample includes around 770,000 distinct CDR3 sequences, about 11% of them seen just once. The specimen was blood, either unsorted or a sorted T cell fraction (not recorded which). The receptor source for this set is a male donor with ankylosing spondylitis. CDR3s include the opening cysteine and the closing phenylalanine or tryptophan. The D gene is left open where the match is weak. For some rows the clone size is stated as once, few or many, or as a class when expanded; others skip it.

v_gene	abundance	d_gene	j_gene	CDR3aa	CDR3nt
TRBV10-3	-	TRBD1	TRBJ2-2	CASTTGGYTGELFF	TGTGCCAGTACGACAGGGGGCTACACCGGGGAGCTGTTTTTT
TRBV5-1	few	-	TRBJ1-4	CASSLGGIATNEKLFF	TGCGCCAGCAGCTTGGGAGGGATTGCAACTAATGAAAAACTGTTTTTT
TRBV20-1	-	TRBD2	TRBJ2-1	CSARGTGGYNEQFF	TGCAGTGCTAGAGGCACGGGAGGATACAATGAGCAGTTCTTC
TRBV5-1	few	-	TRBJ1-4	CASSLGSQDDEKLFF	TGCGCCAGCAGCTTGGGCAGTCAGGATGATGAAAAACTGTTTTTT
TRBV12-3/TRBV12-4	many	TRBD1	TRBJ1-2	CASSLGQGARSYTF	TGTGCCAGCAGTTTGGGACAGGGGGCTAGGAGCTACACCTTC
TRBV7-2	many	-	TRBJ1-2	CASSRTRGDYGYTF	TGTGCCAGCAGCCGGACAAGGGGCGACTATGGCTACACCTTC
TRBV4-2	many	-	TRBJ2-3	CASSQDGNTQYF	TGTGCCAGCAGCCAAGATGGTAATACGCAGTATTTT
TRBV6-2/TRBV6-3	-	-	TRBJ1-5	CASKARNQPQHF	TGTGCCAGCAAGGCCAGGAATCAGCCCCAGCATTTT
TRBV20-1	few	-	TRBJ2-7	CSAVDWRYEQYF	TGCAGTGCTGTTGACTGGCGATACGAGCAGTACTTC
TRBV5-1	-	-	TRBJ2-3	CASSLSIQGPDTQYF	TGCGCCAGCAGCTTGAGCATCCAGGGGCCAGATACGCAGTATTTT
TRBV12-3/TRBV12-4	many	-	TRBJ2-2	CASRFISPGELFF	TGTGCCAGCCGTTTTATCAGCCCCGGGGAGCTGTTTTTT
TRBV7-2	-	TRBD2	TRBJ2-7	CASSALAGVPEQYF	TGTGCCAGCAGCGCATTAGCGGGAGTCCCTGAGCAGTACTTC
TRBV12-5	-	-	TRBJ2-2	CASGYRGELFF	TGTGCTAGTGGTTATCGCGGGGAGCTGTTTTTT
TRBV20-1	-	-	TRBJ2-3	CSHTMTLEGDTQYF	TGCAGTCATACGATGACTCTAGAAGGGGATACGCAGTATTTT
TRBV28	-	TRBD1	TRBJ2-7	CASSIPGQYFYEQYF	TGTGCCAGCAGCATCCCGGGACAGTACTTCTACGAGCAGTACTTC
TRBV4-3	many	TRBD1	TRBJ2-3	CASSQDPPRTGFTDTQYF	TGCGCCAGCAGCCAAGATCCGCCAAGGACAGGGTTTACAGATACGCAGTATTTT
TRBV5-1	many	-	TRBJ1-1	CASSYYGDKGTEAFF	TGCGCCAGCAGCTATTACGGCGATAAGGGCACTGAAGCTTTCTTT
TRBV20-1	-	TRBD1	TRBJ2-5	CSARDRAAETQYF	TGCAGTGCTAGGGACAGGGCTGCGGAGACCCAGTACTTC
TRBV6-5	few	TRBD1	TRBJ2-1	CASSYSSWTGYNEQFF	TGTGCCAGCAGTTACTCGAGTTGGACAGGGTACAATGAGCAGTTCTTC
TRBV5-1	many	-	TRBJ2-3	CASRSTRSEDTQYF	TGCGCCAGCAGATCTACTAGATCCGAAGATACGCAGTATTTT
TRBV4-1	many	-	TRBJ2-7	CASSQDSRHSYEQYF	TGCGCCAGCAGCCAAGACTCCAGACATTCCTACGAGCAGTACTTC
TRBV6-1	few	-	TRBJ1-6	CASSEGQALPLHF	TGTGCCAGCAGTGAAGGGCAGGCCCTACCCCTCCACTTT
TRBV6-1	many	-	TRBJ2-1	CASRKRAGSYNEQFF	TGTGCCAGCAGAAAGAGGGCCGGGTCCTACAATGAGCAGTTCTTC
TRBV5-6	-	-	TRBJ2-5	CASSSGAPRRTQYF	TGTGCCAGCAGCTCGGGGGCACCGAGGAGGACCCAGTACTTC
TRBV7-9	-	TRBD2	TRBJ2-5	CASSLMVAGGRETQYF	TGTGCCAGCAGCTTAATGGTAGCGGGGGGGAGAGAGACCCAGTACTTC
TRBV11-2	-	-	TRBJ2-1	CASSPDAWGNEQFF	TGTGCCAGCAGCCCGGACGCCTGGGGGAATGAGCAGTTCTTC